This T cell receptor (beta chain) appears in the sequencing data of a study of Ad26.COV2.S vaccination and SARS-CoV-2 variants (dated by TCRdb to the early 2020s). Context from the whole study: Donors in the vaccine arm were drawn from COV1001, a phase I-IIa trial of Ad26.COV2.S in healthy adults that was multicentre, randomized, double-blind and placebo-controlled. Ad26.COV2.S was administered intramuscularly at 5 x 10^10 or 1 x 10^11 viral particles, either as a single shot or as two shots given 56 days apart. Sequencing of the TCRbeta repertoire served to evaluate the specificity and breadth of SARS-CoV-2-reactive T cell receptors following Ad26.COV2.S vaccination. A total of 32 samples were included in the TCR-sequenced set, comprising roughly 19 Ad26.COV2.S vaccine recipients, 5 placebo recipients and 8 SARS-CoV-2 convalescent individuals. Trial participants were randomized into five groups of five, in which low-dose or high-dose Ad26.COV2.S was given once or twice, or placebo was given on both occasions. Investigators remained blinded to trial group allocation during experiments and outcome assessment.

Per the publication, the treatment or condition label means: roughly 18 received Ad26.COV2.S at low or high dose, single or two shots; several received placebo; per-sample allocation not given. For vaccine and placebo recipients, the sequenced repertoires came from samples collected on day 63 after the first injection. Between 29 July and 7 August 2020, Cohort 1b enrolled 25 adults aged 18-55 years at one site in Boston, USA. Ad26.COV2.S was a replication-incompetent adenovirus type 26 vector that expressed a prefusion-stabilized SARS-CoV-2 spike protein derived from the original Wuhan strain. On the study overall, not on this receptor specifically: The study was not powered for comparison of responses between vaccine doses or regimens. Substantial breadth of spike-specific CD8+ and CD4+ T cell responses was reported after vaccination. Ad26.COV2.S recipients had higher spike-specific TCR breadth than placebo recipients (P = 0.0014). Vaccine and placebo recipients had similar non-spike TCR breadth, a finding consistent with the vaccine containing only spike. The authors noted that the TCR breadth and depth analyses may have underestimated total T cell responses.

TCRbeta CDR3 regions were sequenced with the immunoSEQ Assay. After extraction, genomic DNA underwent amplification by bias-controlled multiplex PCR, followed by high-throughput sequencing. The paper's data handling went like this. To quantify the absolute abundance of each unique TCRbeta CDR3 region, sequences were collapsed and filtered. T cell fraction was estimated by normalization of TCRbeta template counts to usable DNA, with usable DNA being measured through amplification of reference genes present in all nucleated cells. Repertoire TCRs were annotated as SARS-CoV-2-specific when V gene, CDR3 amino acid sequence and J gene were exactly matched to a known reactive TCR set. The reference SARS-CoV-2 TCR set came from MIRA and was filtered for enrichment in COVID-19-positive ImmuneCODE repertoires, removing public or cross-reactive TCRs. Based on the MIRA antigens, annotated TCRs were further analysed at the level of specific ORF or position within ORF. Breadth was defined as annotated unique rearrangements over total unique productive rearrangements; depth was the summed frequency of those rearrangements. Group comparisons of TCR breadth used two-sided Wilcoxon rank-sum tests. Held by TCRdb, this immuneACCESS table contains in-frame sequences only and omits some clones. Under half of the omission traces to an unresolved V gene where checked; the cause of the rest is unknown. D and trimming were read from the DNA, whereas the V and J calls and clone size are those reported in that table. The sample table holds some 400,000 clones, of which about 89% were seen once. The biggest ten clones account for about 2% of the sample.

With respect to this clone: Its antigen target is currently unknown. Base qualities are not provided; no much larger clone lies one nucleotide away. This sample also contains other DNA sequences that code for the same CDR3.

The sample consisted of peripheral blood, taken in a trial of Ad26.COV2.S vaccine versus placebo. The TCR originated in a person aged 18-65 years who received the Ad26.COV2.S COVID-19 vaccine or a placebo.

The nucleotides read TGTGCCAGCAGTGAACACAATCAGCCCCAGCATTTT. It translates to CASSEHNQPQHF. This chain is built from TRBV6-1 and TRBJ1-5, with the D gene not confidently named. V and J are truncated by 2 bases and 3 bases respectively, leaving an intervening sequence of 2 bases. The CDR3 contains 12 residues, cysteine and phenylalanine counted. CDR3 DNA is the only sequence kept; it has 36 bases, read in frame from the first base. Per the germline V gene, MNHNS is the CDR1 and SASEGT is the CDR2.